These 31 T cell receptor beta chains were all obtained from the same sample, sequenced in a study of blood T cell repertoires in COVID-19. The data were produced by immunoSEQ multiplex PCR, yet TCRdb's version contains in-frame clones alone and is incomplete. The profile shows around 30,000 clones, approximately 86% of them singletons. Material for sequencing was peripheral blood. These receptors were collected from a human donor in a cohort sampled during active COVID-19. The donor label of this sample is uncertain.

This chain uses TRBV5-1 with TRBJ1-1, with D maybe TRBD1 (6 bases). Trimming cost V 0 bases and J 7 bases, with 16 bases left between them. This CDR3 has 15 amino acids. Looked up from germline, CDR1 is SGHRS and CDR2 is YFSETQ. CDR3 DNA: TGCGCCAGCAGCTTGGGGTCGGGGGGCGGAGGTGAAGCTTTCTTT. Translating it yields CASSLGSGGGGEAFF.

This chain connects TRBV27 to TRBJ2-4; 11 nucleotides match TRBD2. CDR1 MNHEY and CDR2 SMNVEV come from the germline V gene (reference sequence). The V segment lost 8 bases and the J segment 0 bases; nucleotides outside the gene matches: 6. The CDR3 has 16 amino acids. This CDR3 reads CASGTSGALAKNIQYF. CDR3 DNA: TGTGCCAGCGGGACTAGCGGCGCCCTAGCCAAAAACATTCAGTACTTC.

J is TRBJ2-3 and V is TRBV19, with D maybe TRBD2 (5 bases). The germline V gene encodes CDR1 LNHDA and CDR2 SQIVND (reference sequence). CDR3 length: 18 residues. V was shortened by 5 bases and J by 0 bases, with 21 bases between the two germline ends. CDR3 DNA sequence: TGTGCCAGTAGTCTCGAGGTGCTGCGGGCCGCTAGCACAGATACGCAGTATTTT. Its protein is CASSLEVLRAASTDTQYF.

This clone has only one observation. The rearrangement joins TRBV29-1 to TRBJ1-1, with unresolved D. Per the germline V gene, CDR1 is SQVTM and CDR2 is ANQGSEA. The CDR3 is 12 amino acids. V was pared by 2 bases and J by 5 bases, with 9 bases between. CDR3 bases: TGCAGCGTTGAACGACTCGGAACTGAAGCTTTCTTT. It codes for CSVERLGTEAFF.

The chain has TRBV29-1 and TRBJ2-3, with 9 bases aligning to TRBD1. J lost 4 bases, V lost 6 bases, and 5 bases had no gene match. Germline-derived CDR1 and CDR2 are SQVTM and ANQGSEA. The CDR3 sequence is 13 residues long. CDR3 sequence: CSVGQGSPDTQYF. The CDR3 DNA is TGCAGCGTGGGACAGGGATCTCCAGATACGCAGTATTTT.

The rearrangement joins TRBV3-1 (or the pseudogene TRBV3-2) to TRBJ2-2, with 10 bases fitting TRBD1. V lost 4 bases, J lost 4 bases, and 6 bases stayed unmatched. The CDR3 spans 16 residues. Per germline, CDR1 LGHDT and CDR2 YNNKEL (reference sequence). CDR3 nucleotides: TGTGCCAGCAGCCCTAGGACAGGGGGAGGCACCGGGGAGCTGTTTTTT. Amino acid sequence: CASSPRTGGGTGELFF.

The chain uses TRBV5-1 and TRBJ2-7, with TRBD2 matching over 7 bases. CDR1 is SGHRS and CDR2 is YFSETQ in the germline V gene. The CDR3 sequence is 17 residues long. The ends lost 0 bases at V and 0 bases at J; junction bases unmatched: 9. This CDR3 is CASSLARRSGTSYEQYF. DNA for the CDR3: TGCGCCAGCAGCTTGGCCAGGAGAAGCGGGACCTCCTACGAGCAGTACTTC.

The V gene is TRBV18, the J gene TRBJ2-3; D possibly corresponds to TRBD2 (6 bases). CDR3 length: 19 residues. Between the trimmed V and J ends, which lost 1 base and 5 bases, there was a span of 25 bases. CDR1 is KGHSH, CDR2 LQKENI, per germline. The CDR3 loop reads CASSPRRSRIAGFGDTQYF. In nucleotides, the CDR3 is TGTGCCAGCTCACCACGGAGGTCGCGGATCGCGGGATTTGGAGATACGCAGTATTTT.

The CDR3 reads CASSYRTGSYEQYF. The DNA for the CDR3 is TGTGCCAGCAGCTACAGGACAGGCTCCTACGAGCAGTACTTC. The rearrangement uses TRBV7-2 and TRBJ2-7; the match to TRBD1 covers 7 bases. J gave up 0 bases and V 4 bases, and 3 bases lay outside the gene matches. Germline lookup yields CDR1 SGHTA and CDR2 FQGNSA. This CDR3 spans 14 amino acids. The full variable domain, in which reference TRBV7-2 and TRBJ2-7 provide the parts outside the CDR3, is GAGVSQSPSNKVTEKGKDVELRCDPISGHTALYWYRQSLGQGLEFLIYFQGNSAPDKSGLPSDRFSAERTGGSVSTLTIQRTQQEDSAVYLCASSYRTGSYEQYFGPGTRLTVT.

The chain is built from TRBV12-3 or TRBV12-4 and TRBJ2-7; D unclear. The CDR3 is made up of 13 amino acids. The ends were cut back, 8 bases at V and 2 bases at J, with 13 bases in the middle. The CDR3 spells CASAAPRAYEQYF. For the CDR3, the DNA is TGTGCCAGCGCGGCTCCCCGAGCCTACGAGCAGTACTTC.

V gene TRBV18 combines with J gene TRBJ2-3, with D tentatively TRBD2 (6 bases). Looked up from germline, CDR1 is KGHSH and CDR2 is LQKENI. The CDR3 sequence is 15 residues long. V was shortened by 5 bases and J by 2 bases, with 14 bases between the two germline ends. CDR3 in DNA: TGTGCCAGCTCAGTGGGAGGCCCTCACACAGATACGCAGTATTTT. Encoded protein: CASSVGGPHTDTQYF. Looking up the rest from reference TRBV18 and TRBJ2-3 gives the full variable domain: NAGVMQNPRHLVRRRGQEARLRCSPMKGHSHVYWYRQLPEEGLKFMVYLQKENIIDESGMPKERFSAEFPKEGPSILRIQQVVRGDSAAYFCASSVGGPHTDTQYFGPGTRLTVL.

The V gene is TRBV5-1, the J gene TRBJ2-3; the match to TRBD1 covers 8 bases. The CDR3 contains 16 residues. Trimming cost V 4 bases and J 4 bases; bases outside gene matches: 11. CDR1 and CDR2 (germline): SGHRS, YFSETQ. The CDR3 here is CASSIRTGRGADTQYF. CDR3 in DNA: TGCGCCAGCAGCATCCGGACAGGGAGAGGGGCAGATACGCAGTATTTT. The full variable domain, in which reference TRBV5-1 and TRBJ2-3 provide the parts outside the CDR3, is KAGVTQTPRYLIKTRGQQVTLSCSPISGHRSVSWYQQTPGQGLQFLFEYFSETQRNKGNFPGRFSGRQFSNSRSEMNVSTLELGDSALYLCASSIRTGRGADTQYFGPGTRLTVL.

The chain joins TRBV7-2 to TRBJ2-2; 8 positions agree with TRBD2. This CDR3 is 14 amino acids long. Germline V gives CDR1 SGHTA, CDR2 FQGNSA. Losses at the gene ends were 2 bases for V and 5 bases for J; bases not matched to a gene: 1. The CDR3 DNA is TGTGCCAGCAGCTTATTAGCGGGGACCGGGGAGCTGTTTTTT. Translating it yields CASSLLAGTGELFF.

J is TRBJ2-5 and V is TRBV20-1; D remains ambiguous. This CDR3 has 11 residues. Looked up from germline, CDR1 is DFQATT and CDR2 is SNEGSKA (reference sequence). The ends were cut back, 7 bases at V and 6 bases at J, with 12 bases in the middle. The CDR3 DNA reads TGCAGTGGCCGCGATTTAAAGACCCAGTACTTC. The encoded protein is CSGRDLKTQYF.

The chain links TRBV7-2 to TRBJ2-7; 10 bases are a match to TRBD2. Trimming took 0 bases from V and 5 from J; bases not matched to a gene: 7. This CDR3 has 16 amino acids. CDR1 and CDR2 from the germline V gene are SGHTA and FQGNSA. The DNA for the CDR3 is TGTGCCAGCAGCTTAGCGCTAGCGGGAGTTCGGCACGAGCAGTACTTC. Protein sequence: CASSLALAGVRHEQYF.

This clone was detected only once. This rearrangement joins TRBV28 to TRBJ2-1; 9 bases agree with TRBD2. Unmatched junction bases numbered 4, after V lost 3 bases and J lost 7 bases. Germline-derived CDR1 and CDR2 are MDHEN and SYDVKM. CDR3 length equals 14 residues. The CDR3 coding sequence is TGTGCCAGCAGTTTCGTCCTAGCGGGGAATGAGCAGTTCTTC. Residues: CASSFVLAGNEQFF.

This clone has a single count. The chain has TRBV28 and TRBJ2-7; possibly TRBD2 for D (5 bases). The CDR3 is made up of 16 amino acids. Germline values: CDR1 MDHEN, CDR2 SYDVKM. Trimming left V 5 bases short and J 0 bases short, with 17 bases between. For the CDR3, the DNA is TGTGCCAGCAGTCCGATGGGCGGAACTAGCTCCTACGAGCAGTACTTC. The encoded protein is CASSPMGGTSSYEQYF.

The V and J genes are TRBV27 and TRBJ2-3, with D possibly matching TRBD2 (6 bases). The V gene's germline CDR1 is MNHEY and CDR2 SMNVEV (reference sequence). The CDR3 has 14 residues. The germline V and J ends were trimmed by 5 bases and 2 bases, with 11 bases remaining between them. The CDR3 protein is CASSGGTSTDTQYF. DNA of the CDR3: TGTGCCAGCAGTGGGGGGACTTCCACAGATACGCAGTATTTT.

The chain carries TRBV30 and TRBJ2-3; the match to TRBD1 covers 8 bases. The ends lost 7 bases at V and 3 bases at J; junction bases unmatched: 6. The CDR3 has 13 residues. Germline V gives CDR1 GTSNPN, CDR2 SVGIG (reference sequence). CDR3 DNA: TGTGCCTCCGACAGGGGTCAGACAGATACGCAGTATTTT. Protein product: CASDRGQTDTQYF.

This clone has just one count. The junction does not match germline at one end; this may be a read error. V usage is TRBV5-1 and J usage is TRBJ2-3; 7 bases map to TRBD2. The CDR3 length is 16 residues. The V gene's germline CDR1 is SGHRS and CDR2 YFSETQ. CDR3 sequence (DNA): TGCGCCAGCCGCTTCGGTGGCGGGAGAAGGTCAGATACGCAGTATTTT. This translates into CASRFGGGRRSDTQYF.

The rearrangement links TRBV5-5 to TRBJ2-1; possibly TRBD1 for D (6 bases). V gave up 3 bases and J gave up 10 bases, with 11 bases separating them. This CDR3 has 12 amino acids. The germline V gene encodes CDR1 SGHKS and CDR2 YYEKEE (reference sequence). The DNA for the CDR3 is TGTGCCAGCAGCTACAGGGCAGAGGAGCAGTTCTTC. Translating it yields CASSYRAEEQFF. The entire variable domain, with the rest obtained from reference TRBV5-5 and TRBJ2-1, is as follows: DAGVTQSPTHLIKTRGQQVTLRCSPISGHKSVSWYQQVLGQGPQFIFQYYEKEERGRGNFPDRFSARQFPNYSSELNVNALLLGDSALYLCASSYRAEEQFFGPGTRLTVL.

The gene calls are TRBV19 and TRBJ2-6, with 7 positions matching TRBD1. Germline trimming cut 4 bases from V and 2 bases from J; bases unmatched to any gene: 8. The CDR3 length is 17 residues. Germline V CDR1 and CDR2: LNHDA, SQIVND (reference sequence). This CDR3 is CASSRQGSYPGANVLTF. CDR3 nucleotides: TGTGCCAGTAGTAGACAGGGTTCATATCCTGGGGCCAACGTCCTGACTTTC.

The rearrangement links TRBV19 to TRBJ2-7, with D possibly matching TRBD2 (5 bases). Germline CDR1 is LNHDA and CDR2 is SQIVND (reference sequence). The CDR3 is 14 residues long. Trimming removed 3 bases from V and 5 bases from J, with 14 bases in between. The DNA of the CDR3 is TGTGCCAGTAGTATGTCCACTAGTCGCAACGAGCAGTACTTC. This translates into CASSMSTSRNEQYF.

CDR3 region: CASSRGQGVAEAFF. DNA for the CDR3: TGTGCCAGCTCACGGGGACAGGGAGTGGCTGAAGCTTTCTTT. The chain employs TRBV18 and TRBJ1-1; TRBD1 matches at 9 bases. The CDR3 length is 14 residues. The junction had 6 bases not matched to a gene; V was cut back by 4 bases and J by 6 bases. Germline values: CDR1 KGHSH, CDR2 LQKENI.

V and J are TRBV30 and TRBJ2-5, with a weak D call TRBD2 (7 bases). Trimming removed 1 base from V and 5 bases from J, with 11 bases in between. Germline assignment: CDR1 GTSNPN and CDR2 SVGIG (reference sequence). This CDR3 has 13 amino acids. CDR3 sequence reads: CAWSGGGWETQYF. CDR3 in DNA: TGTGCCTGGAGTGGGGGGGGCTGGGAGACCCAGTACTTC. Looking up the rest from reference TRBV30 and TRBJ2-5 gives the full variable domain: SQTIHQWPATLVQPVGSPLSLECTVEGTSNPNLYWYRQAAGRGLQLLFYSVGIGQISSEVPQNLSASRPQDRQFILSSKKLLLSDSGFYLCAWSGGGWETQYFGPGTRLLVL.

CDR3 sequence (DNA): TGTGCCAGCAGCCGAGGGACAGGGCCAGATACGCAGTATTTT. It codes for CASSRGTGPDTQYF. This chain links TRBV7-3 with TRBJ2-3, with TRBD1 matching 9 bases. Germline CDR1 is SGHTA and CDR2 is FQGTGA. CDR3 length: 14 residues. V lost 5 bases to trimming and J lost 4 bases; unmatched junction nucleotides: 4.

This rearrangement joins TRBV28 to TRBJ2-7, with a possible D match to TRBD1 (5 bases). V dropped 6 bases and J dropped 2 bases, with 8 bases sitting between them. CDR1 MDHEN and CDR2 SYDVKM come from the germline V gene. The CDR3 has 12 residues. This chain's CDR3 is CASRTDTYEQYF. As DNA, the CDR3 is TGTGCCAGCAGAACGGACACCTACGAGCAGTACTTC.

This rearrangement joins TRBV5-6 to TRBJ2-7, with a weak D call TRBD2 (6 bases). Germline CDR1 SGHDT, CDR2 YYEEEE. The V and J ends lost 0 bases and 0 bases respectively, with 13 bases between them. The CDR3 length is 16 residues. The CDR3 DNA follows: TGTGCCAGCAGCTTGGCTGGGGGACTCGGCTCCTACGAGCAGTACTTC. Encoded protein: CASSLAGGLGSYEQYF.

The gene calls are TRBV27 and TRBJ1-1; a possible D gene is TRBD1 (5 bases). Trimming took off 2 bases at V and 5 bases at J, with 15 bases between the two ends. The CDR3 runs to 15 residues. Per germline, CDR1 MNHEY and CDR2 SMNVEV (reference sequence). The CDR3 DNA reads as TGTGCCAGCAGTTTAAATGGGGGGGTAGAGACTGAAGCTTTCTTT. Its translation: CASSLNGGVETEAFF.

The chain has TRBV3-1 (or the pseudogene TRBV3-2) and TRBJ1-1; D gene unclear. The CDR3 contains 13 residues. Germline values: CDR1 LGHDT, CDR2 YNNKEL (reference sequence). V lost 2 bases, J lost 1 base, and 5 bases lay in between. The CDR3 nucleotides read TGTGCCAGCAGCCAAATGGCGAACACTGAAGCTTTCTTT. Translation: CASSQMANTEAFF.

J is TRBJ2-1 and V is TRBV18; no firm D call. The germline CDR1 and CDR2 sequences are KGHSH and LQKENI. Trimming stripped 3 bases from V and 0 bases from J, with 15 bases between. The CDR3 loop spans 17 amino acids. CDR3 sequence reads: CASSPGSRPSSYNEQFF. The CDR3 coding sequence is TGTGCCAGCTCACCCGGTAGCCGGCCGAGCTCCTACAATGAGCAGTTCTTC.